These 8 T cell receptor beta chains were all obtained from the same sample, sequenced in a study of blood T cell repertoires in COVID-19. Profiled with immunoSEQ multiplex PCR; TCRdb holds only in-frame clones, not every one. The data show approximately 240,000 clones, approximately 90% seen once. Material for sequencing was peripheral blood. These receptor sequences come from a woman aged 40 to 50 who had recovered from COVID-19.

The rearrangement links TRBV29-1 to TRBJ2-1, with 9 bases identical to TRBD1. The CDR3 loop spans 15 amino acids. J was trimmed by 4 bases and V by 4 bases; bases with no gene match: 8. The germline V gene has CDR1 SQVTM and CDR2 ANQGSEA. The CDR3 nucleotides read TGCAGCGTTGGGTCCACAGGGGGCTTTTACAATGAGCAGTTCTTC. Translating gives CSVGSTGGFYNEQFF.

The V call is TRBV6-2 or TRBV6-3, the J call TRBJ2-2; the D gene is possibly TRBD2 (5 bases). Germline CDR1 and CDR2: MNHEY and SVGEGT. This CDR3 spans 20 amino acids. V was shortened by 5 bases and J by 6 bases, with 31 bases between the two germline ends. For the CDR3, the DNA is TGTGCCAGCAGTGTAAACCTCGACCGAGGGAGCCAGTTGAGTTCCGGGGAGCTGTTTTTT. Encoded protein: CASSVNLDRGSQLSSGELFF.

V gene TRBV7-2 combines with J gene TRBJ2-7; 9 nucleotides match TRBD2. V gave up 5 bases and J gave up 3 bases; unmatched junction bases: 8. The germline V gene has CDR1 SGHTA and CDR2 FQGNSA. The CDR3 extends over 15 amino acids. The CDR3: CASSPRLAAFYEQYF. In DNA, the CDR3 is TGTGCCAGCAGCCCGAGACTAGCGGCCTTCTACGAGCAGTACTTC.

The sample holds a few counts of this clone. J is TRBJ2-2 and V is TRBV6-5; TRBD1 is a possible D gene (6 bases). From germline, CDR1 is MNHEY and CDR2 SVGAGI. Trimming removed 2 bases at V and 0 bases at J, with 7 bases between. The CDR3 is made up of 15 amino acids. This CDR3 reads CASSYNRANTGELFF. The CDR3 bases are TGTGCCAGCAGTTACAACAGGGCGAACACCGGGGAGCTGTTTTTT.

The V call is TRBV13, the J call TRBJ1-1; 7 bases line up with TRBD1. V shed 5 bases, J shed 11 bases, and the junction held 17 bases outside the gene matches. The CDR3 is made up of 15 amino acids. Germline V lookup: CDR1 PRHDT, CDR2 FYEKMQ (reference sequence). CDR3 in amino acids: CASSRWTGPQTSAFF. DNA for the CDR3: TGTGCCAGCAGCCGCTGGACAGGCCCTCAAACCTCTGCTTTCTTT.

This chain links TRBV2 with TRBJ2-3; 12 bases fit TRBD2. CDR1 is SNHLY, CDR2 FYNNEI, per germline. CDR3 length equals 16 residues. V lost 6 bases, J lost 0 bases, and 4 bases stayed unmatched. CDR3 DNA: TGTGCCAGCAGGGGGACTAGCGGGTCTAGCACAGATACGCAGTATTTT. It codes for CASRGTSGSSTDTQYF.

V usage is TRBV6-6 and J usage is TRBJ2-5, with D maybe TRBD2 (5 bases). The CDR3 runs to 15 residues. The V gene's germline CDR1 is MNHNY and CDR2 SVGAGI (reference sequence). Between the trimmed V and J ends, which lost 6 bases and 3 bases, there was a span of 17 bases. The CDR3 protein is CASSPNTAGEETQYF. CDR3 bases: TGTGCCAGCAGCCCTAATACGGCCGGGGAAGAGACCCAGTACTTC.

This chain connects TRBV28 to TRBJ2-7; weak D call: TRBD1 (6 bases). Germline V gives CDR1 MDHEN, CDR2 SYDVKM. The CDR3 is made up of 15 amino acids. V was clipped by 4 bases and J by 1 base, with 14 bases between them. The CDR3 DNA reads TGTGCCAGCAGTTCGACGAACAGGGCTTCCTACGAGCAGTACTTC. It specifies CASSSTNRASYEQYF.